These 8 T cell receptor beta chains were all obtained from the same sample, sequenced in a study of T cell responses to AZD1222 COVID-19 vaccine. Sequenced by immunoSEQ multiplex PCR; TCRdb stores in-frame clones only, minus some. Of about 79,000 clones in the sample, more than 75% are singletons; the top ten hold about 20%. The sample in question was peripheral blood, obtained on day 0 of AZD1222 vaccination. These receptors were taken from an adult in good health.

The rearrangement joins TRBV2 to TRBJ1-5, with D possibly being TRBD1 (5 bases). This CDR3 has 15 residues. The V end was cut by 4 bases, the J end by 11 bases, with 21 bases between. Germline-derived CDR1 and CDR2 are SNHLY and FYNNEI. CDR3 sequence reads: CASSGGFAEGLAQHF. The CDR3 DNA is TGTGCCAGCAGTGGGGGGTTTGCAGAAGGCTTGGCCCAGCATTTT.

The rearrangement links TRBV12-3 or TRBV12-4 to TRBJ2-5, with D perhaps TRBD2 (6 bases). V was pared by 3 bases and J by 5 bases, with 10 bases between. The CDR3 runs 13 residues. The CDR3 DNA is TGTGCCAGCAGTTTGAGGGCGGGGGAGACCCAGTACTTC. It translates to CASSLRAGETQYF.

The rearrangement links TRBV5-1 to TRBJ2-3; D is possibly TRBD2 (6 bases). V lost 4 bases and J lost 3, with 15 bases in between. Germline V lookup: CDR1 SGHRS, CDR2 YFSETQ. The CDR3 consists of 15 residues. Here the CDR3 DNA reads TGCGCCAGCAGCCGGGGGACGGCGGCTACAGATACGCAGTATTTT. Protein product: CASSRGTAATDTQYF. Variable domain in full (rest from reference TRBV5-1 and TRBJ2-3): KAGVTQTPRYLIKTRGQQVTLSCSPISGHRSVSWYQQTPGQGLQFLFEYFSETQRNKGNFPGRFSGRQFSNSRSEMNVSTLELGDSALYLCASSRGTAATDTQYFGPGTRLTVL.

In nucleotides, the CDR3 is TGTGCCAGCAACTTTGTCGGGACAGGGGAGTCTGGGGCCAACGTCCTGACTTTC. It codes for CASNFVGTGESGANVLTF. The chain joins TRBV5-4 to TRBJ2-6; 10 nucleotides match TRBD1. Germline CDR1 is SGHNT and CDR2 is YYREEE (reference sequence). This CDR3 contains 18 residues. The ends lost 6 bases at V and 1 base at J; junction bases unmatched: 10.

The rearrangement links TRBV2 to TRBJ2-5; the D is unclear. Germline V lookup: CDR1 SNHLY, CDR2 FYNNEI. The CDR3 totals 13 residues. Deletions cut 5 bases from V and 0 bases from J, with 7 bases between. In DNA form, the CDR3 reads TGTGCCAGCAGTAACACGTACCAAGAGACCCAGTACTTC. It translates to CASSNTYQETQYF.

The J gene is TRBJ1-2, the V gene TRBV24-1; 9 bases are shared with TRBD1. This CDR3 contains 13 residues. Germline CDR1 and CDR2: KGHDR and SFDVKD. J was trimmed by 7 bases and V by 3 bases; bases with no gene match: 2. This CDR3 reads CATSDTTGGGYTF. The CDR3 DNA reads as TGTGCCACCAGTGATACGACAGGGGGTGGCTACACCTTC.

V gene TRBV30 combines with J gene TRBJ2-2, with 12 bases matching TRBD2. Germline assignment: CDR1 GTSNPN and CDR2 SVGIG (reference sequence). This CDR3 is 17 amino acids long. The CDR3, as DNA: TGTGCTCACGGGAGGCTAGCGGGAGGGCCGATGGCCGGGGAGCTGTTTTTT. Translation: CAHGRLAGGPMAGELFF.

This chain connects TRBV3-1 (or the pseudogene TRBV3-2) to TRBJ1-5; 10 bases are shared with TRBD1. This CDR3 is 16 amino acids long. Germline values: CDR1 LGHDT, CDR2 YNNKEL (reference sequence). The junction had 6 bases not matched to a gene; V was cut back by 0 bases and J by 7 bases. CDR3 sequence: CASSQDSGTGDQPQHF. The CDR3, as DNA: TGTGCCAGCAGCCAAGATAGTGGGACAGGGGACCAGCCCCAGCATTTT.